Shown below are 10 T cell receptor beta chains from a single sample sequenced in a study of blood T cell repertoires in COVID-19. Some clones are missing from TCRdb's copy, which holds only in-frame ones; the method was immunoSEQ multiplex PCR. The sample has approximately 200,000 clones, roughly three quarters seen once. Sequences were obtained from peripheral blood. These receptors all come from a woman over 75 with COVID-19, enrolled during active disease.

The chain joins TRBV5-1 to TRBJ2-7, with TRBD1 identical over 10 bases. CDR1 is SGHRS, CDR2 YFSETQ, per germline. Germline trimming cut 3 bases from V and 5 bases from J; bases unmatched to any gene: 8. This CDR3 is built from 15 residues. CDR3 DNA sequence: TGCGCCAGCAGCTCGCCGGGACAGGGGAGGCACGAGCAGTACTTC. It specifies CASSSPGQGRHEQYF.

V is TRBV2 and J is TRBJ2-2; 11 nucleotides line up with TRBD2. Losses at the gene ends were 6 bases for V and 3 bases for J; bases not matched to a gene: 3. Germline-derived CDR1 and CDR2 are SNHLY and FYNNEI. The CDR3 length is 15 residues. The CDR3 DNA reads as TGTGCCAGCAGAAGACTAGCGGGGCACACCGGGGAGCTGTTTTTT. It yields the protein CASRRLAGHTGELFF.

This chain uses TRBV28 with TRBJ1-4; TRBD1 agrees at 8 bases. Germline-derived CDR1 and CDR2 are MDHEN and SYDVKM. With V trimmed by 7 bases and J by 6 bases, 16 bases remained unmatched. The CDR3 runs 17 residues. The CDR3 DNA reads as TGTGCCAGCACCGGAGTGGGTGTTTCGACAGGGGATGAAAAACTGTTTTTT. This sequence encodes CASTGVGVSTGDEKLFF.

V gene TRBV29-1 combines with J gene TRBJ1-4; tentative D call: TRBD1 (5 bases). Trimming took 3 bases from V and 6 from J, leaving 20 bases between them. This CDR3 region has 16 residues. Germline V gene sequence: CDR1 SQVTM, CDR2 ANQGSEA. CDR3 DNA: TGCAGCGTTGATGGGGTTGGAGGGGCGCCGGATGAAAAACTGTTTTTT. Amino acid sequence: CSVDGVGGAPDEKLFF.

V is TRBV27 and J is TRBJ2-1; TRBD2 aligns across 8 bases. Trimming at V came to 6 bases and at J to 1 base, leaving 5 bases not matched to a gene. CDR3 length: 15 residues. CDR1 and CDR2 from the germline V gene are MNHEY and SMNVEV (reference sequence). CDR3 amino acids: CASSRGGPSYNEQFF. DNA of the CDR3: TGTGCCAGCAGCCGCGGGGGGCCTTCCTACAATGAGCAGTTCTTC.

The gene calls are TRBV2 and TRBJ1-1; D uncertain. CDR3 length: 13 amino acids. Trimming removed 4 bases at V and 2 bases at J, with 8 bases between. CDR1 SNHLY and CDR2 FYNNEI come from the germline V gene. Here the CDR3 DNA reads TGTGCCAGCAGTGCCGGAGCCAACACTGAAGCTTTCTTT. Translating gives CASSAGANTEAFF.

V is TRBV28 and J is TRBJ2-3, with TRBD1 matching 9 bases. Germline V gene lookup returns CDR1 MDHEN and CDR2 SYDVKM. The ends lost 6 bases at V and 1 base at J; junction bases unmatched: 5. This CDR3 has 15 residues. The CDR3 nucleotides read TGTGCCAGCAGCCTGGGACAGGGAGGCACAGATACGCAGTATTTT. Translated: CASSLGQGGTDTQYF.

The chain employs TRBV5-1 and TRBJ1-1; TRBD1 aligns across 7 bases. The length of the CDR3 is 15 residues. Germline V gene lookup returns CDR1 SGHRS and CDR2 YFSETQ. V shed 4 bases, J shed 0 bases, and the junction held 6 bases outside the gene matches. The CDR3 DNA reads TGCGCCAGCAGCGCAATACAGGGGATGAACACTGAAGCTTTCTTT. Translation gives CASSAIQGMNTEAFF.

Points on this clone: The sample has other DNA sequences that encode this CDR3 too. This chain joins TRBV2 and TRBJ2-7; 11 nucleotides line up with TRBD2. The CDR3 is made up of 13 amino acids. J gave up 4 bases and V 6 bases, and 2 bases lay outside the gene matches. The germline gives CDR1 SNHLY, CDR2 FYNNEI. This CDR3 reads CASRTSGSYEQYF. The CDR3 region has the DNA TGTGCCAGCAGAACTAGCGGGAGTTACGAGCAGTACTTC.

Here the CDR3 reads CASSPFLAGSSYEQYF. CDR3 in DNA: TGTGCCAGCAGCCCCTTTTTGGCGGGGTCCTCCTACGAGCAGTACTTC. The chain carries TRBV7-9 and TRBJ2-7, with D perhaps TRBD2 (6 bases). The V gene's germline CDR1 is SEHNR and CDR2 FQNEAQ (reference sequence). The CDR3 runs to 16 residues. Trimming removed 5 bases at V and 0 bases at J, with 17 bases between.